These 15 T cell receptor beta chains were sequenced from one sample in a study of cytomegalovirus exposure and HLA in healthy donors. The PCR had 60 Vbeta and 13 Jbeta primers. Here immunoSEQ multiplex PCR was the method, and the copy in TCRdb shows in-frame clones only, minus some. The table has 150,000 to 200,000 clones, about 80% seen once. The sample comprised PBMCs. These receptors were taken from a woman between 40 and 55 years old in good health and CMV-seronegative.

The genes are TRBV11-2 and TRBJ1-4; D possibly corresponds to TRBD1 (6 bases). Trimming stripped 5 bases from V and 0 bases from J, with 10 bases between. The CDR3 has 15 amino acids. Germline V gives CDR1 SGHAT, CDR2 FQNNGV. As DNA, the CDR3 is TGTGCCAGCAGCCCGGGGGGCCCAACTAATGAAAAACTGTTTTTT. This translates into CASSPGGPTNEKLFF. The full variable domain, completed using reference TRBV11-2 and TRBJ1-4, is EAGVAQSPRYKIIEKRQSVAFWCNPISGHATLYWYQQILGQGPKLLIQFQNNGVVDDSQLPKDRFSAERLKGVDSTLKIQPAKLEDSAVYLCASSPGGPTNEKLFFGSGTQLSVL.

The chain has TRBV9 and TRBJ1-1; TRBD1 aligns across 8 bases. Trimming cost V 4 bases and J 5 bases; bases outside gene matches: 10. The CDR3 totals 15 residues. Looked up from germline, CDR1 is SGDLS and CDR2 is YYNGEE. CDR3 in amino acids: CASSSTGQGWTEAFF. The DNA for the CDR3 is TGTGCCAGCAGCTCTACAGGACAGGGTTGGACTGAAGCTTTCTTT. Full variable domain (outside the CDR3, taken from reference TRBV9 and TRBJ1-1): DSGVTQTPKHLITATGQRVTLRCSPRSGDLSVYWYQQSLDQGLQFLIQYYNGEERAKGNILERFSAQQFPDLHSELNLSSLELGDSALYFCASSSTGQGWTEAFFGQGTRLTVV.

The rearrangement joins TRBV27 to TRBJ1-2, with unresolved D. This CDR3 spans 13 amino acids. Germline-derived CDR1 and CDR2 are MNHEY and SMNVEV (reference sequence). With 10 bases removed from V and 0 bases from J, the gap between germline ends came to 12 bases. CDR3 loop: CANPPQANYGYTF. CDR3 DNA: TGTGCCAACCCTCCCCAGGCTAACTATGGCTACACCTTC.

This clone has only a few counts. This chain uses TRBV10-3 with TRBJ1-1, with 11 positions matching TRBD1. The trim removed 6 bases at V and 8 bases at J, leaving 5 bases unmatched. The CDR3 loop spans 13 amino acids. CDR1 and CDR2 from the germline V gene are ENHRY and SYGVKD. The DNA of the CDR3 is TGTGCCATCAGGGACAGGGGGCATGGGGAAGCTTTCTTT. It translates to CAIRDRGHGEAFF.

This clone was picked up a small number of times. The chain is built from TRBV11-2 and TRBJ2-3; 14 nucleotides agree with TRBD2. The germline CDR1 and CDR2 sequences are SGHAT and FQNNGV. Losses at the gene ends were 5 bases for V and 8 bases for J; bases not matched to a gene: 6. The CDR3 contains 15 residues. The CDR3 reads CASSPGTSGRGTQYF. The CDR3 DNA sequence: TGTGCCAGCAGCCCCGGGACTAGCGGGAGAGGTACGCAGTATTTT.

The chain uses TRBV19 and TRBJ2-2; 8 positions agree with TRBD2. Per germline, CDR1 LNHDA and CDR2 SQIVND (reference sequence). The ends lost 1 base at V and 1 base at J; junction bases unmatched: 2. The CDR3 contains 16 residues. The CDR3 coding sequence is TGTGCCAGTAGTATAGTAGCGGGGTTGAACACCGGGGAGCTGTTTTTT. As protein: CASSIVAGLNTGELFF.

This sequence joins TRBV19 and TRBJ1-1; no clear D. V was clipped by 6 bases and J by 5 bases, with 7 bases between them. The CDR3 has 11 residues. From germline, CDR1 is LNHDA and CDR2 SQIVND (reference sequence). The CDR3 DNA sequence: TGTGCCAGTAGGAGAAGAACTGAAGCTTTCTTT. It is translated as CASRRRTEAFF.

This clone was found once. This chain's CDR3 is CASSLYGQGGSGNTIYF. The CDR3 nucleotides are TGTGCCAGCAGCTTGTATGGACAGGGAGGATCTGGAAACACCATATATTTT. The chain uses TRBV5-6 and TRBJ1-3, with 8 nucleotides matching TRBD1. V shed 1 base, J shed 1 base, and the junction held 7 bases outside the gene matches. This CDR3 has 17 residues. CDR1 is SGHDT and CDR2 is YYEEEE in the germline V gene.

The V and J genes are TRBV19 and TRBJ2-1; TRBD2 matches 11 bases. There are 19 residues in the CDR3. CDR1 and CDR2 from the germline V gene are LNHDA and SQIVND (reference sequence). The V and J ends lost 5 bases and 4 bases, in that order; junction bases with no gene match: 16. CDR3 sequence reads: CASSFLPGSGRAKYNEQFF. CDR3 DNA sequence: TGTGCCAGTAGTTTCCTCCCGGGTAGCGGGAGGGCAAAGTACAATGAGCAGTTCTTC.

The chain combines TRBV19 with TRBJ2-3; D not resolved. The CDR3 extends over 15 amino acids. V lost 1 base and J 1 base, leaving 9 bases between the germline ends. The V gene's germline CDR1 is LNHDA and CDR2 SQIVND (reference sequence). The CDR3 nucleotides read TGTGCCAGTAGTATAGGCGGCACCCGCACAGATACGCAGTATTTT. Translated, it gives CASSIGGTRTDTQYF.

The chain joins TRBV6-1 to TRBJ1-2, with D maybe TRBD1 (5 bases). The CDR3 is 14 amino acids. Trimming took 5 bases from V and 2 from J, leaving 12 bases between them. Per germline, CDR1 MNHNS and CDR2 SASEGT. The DNA of the CDR3 is TGTGCCAGCAGTACCGACAGAGTAAACTATGGCTACACCTTC. Protein product: CASSTDRVNYGYTF.

The table lists this clone with a few counts. V gene TRBV30 combines with J gene TRBJ1-5; D remains ambiguous. The CDR3 covers 13 residues. Germline V gene lookup returns CDR1 GTSNPN and CDR2 SVGIG (reference sequence). V dropped 3 bases and J dropped 6 bases, with 12 bases sitting between them. CDR3 nucleotides: TGTGCCTGGAGCGCCTTCAGTGGTCAGCCCCAGCATTTT. It encodes CAWSAFSGQPQHF.

This rearrangement joins TRBV5-1 to TRBJ2-7; D may be TRBD1 (6 bases). V lost 5 bases, J lost 6 bases, and 15 bases lay in between. This CDR3 region has 13 residues. Germline V gene sequence: CDR1 SGHRS, CDR2 YFSETQ. The CDR3 is CASSYTQGCEQYV. CDR3 DNA: TGCGCCAGCAGTTACACTCAGGGGTGCGAGCAGTACGTC.

This clone appeared a few times. CDR3 sequence (DNA): TGTGCCAGCAGCTGGGAACGGGGACAGGGGGTTGGAGAGACCCAGTACTTC. Translated, it gives CASSWERGQGVGETQYF. This chain links TRBV7-8 with TRBJ2-5; 11 nucleotides align to TRBD1. Germline V CDR1 and CDR2: SGHVS, FQNEAQ. This CDR3 is built from 17 residues. J gave up 4 bases and V 4 bases, and 11 bases lay outside the gene matches.

The chain is built from TRBV30 and TRBJ1-2; TRBD1 is a possible D gene (6 bases). CDR3 length equals 15 residues. Trimming stripped 0 bases from V and 6 bases from J, with 17 bases between. CDR1 GTSNPN and CDR2 SVGIG come from the germline V gene (reference sequence). The CDR3 is CAWSVVRGGGNGYTF. The CDR3 DNA reads as TGTGCCTGGAGTGTAGTTCGGGGAGGGGGGAATGGCTACACCTTC.